The entry below gives a single T cell receptor (beta chain) sequence along with its context. Its antigen is not identified. This entry is derived from a study of monozygotic twins with inflammatory bowel disease. General study points: Background noise in patient repertoires may stem from differing immunosuppressive treatments.

Total RNA input per TCR library was roughly 3,800 ng. The template-switching step introduced UMIs that carried a 6-nucleotide sample barcode. TCRdb derives one entry per CDR3 protein from the 5' RACE reads, leaving out DNA. The table for this sample gives about 210,000 distinct CDR3 sequences. The germline gives CDR1 SEHNR, CDR2 FQNEAQ (reference sequence). The CDR3 has 15 residues. Material for sequencing was blood. The chain couples TRBV7-9 to TRBJ1-6; TCRdb designates TRBD1, a call that cannot be tested without DNA. The TCR comes from a human donor with ulcerative colitis or Crohn's disease, or a healthy co-twin of an affected twin (not recorded which). The CDR3 spells CASSNLGTGGETLHF. The variable domain in full, completed from reference TRBV7-9 and TRBJ1-6, reads DTGVSQNPRHKITKRGQNVTFRCDPISEHNRLYWYRQTLGQGPEFLTYFQNEAQLEKSRLLSDRFSAERPKGSFSTLEIQRTEQGDSAMYLCASSNLGTGGETLHFGNGTRLTVT.